The clone carrying this T cell receptor (beta chain) was seen a handful of times. No antigen is known for it. Trimming took 4 bases from V and 4 from J; bases not matched to a gene: 6. Germline CDR1 SNHLY, CDR2 FYNNEI. The CDR3 has 15 amino acids. The data were taken from a study of CD8+ T cells in alopecia areata. Study conclusions and caveats: In patients, TCRs were shared less clearly than in mice, and HLA may possibly be involved. Normal skin's resident alphabeta T cells are also sequenced in scalp samples. Lesional scalp exceeded normal scalp in clonality, especially in alopecia totalis/universalis.

Starting from PBMCs, sorting isolated CD4+ and CD8+ T cells. cDNA reverse transcribed from extracted RNA served as the sequencing template. Only in-frame clones appear in the TCRdb table, and some are missing; sequencing was by immunoSEQ multiplex PCR. The top ten hold around 5% of the sample, which has around 150,000 clones, about 60% seen once. This receptor was identified in a human donor in good health. The chain employs TRBV2 and TRBJ2-2, with 7 positions matching TRBD1. The source material was CD4+ T cells sorted from blood. The CDR3 loop is CASSAQGRGTGELFF. The CDR3 DNA follows: TGTGCCAGCAGTGCACAGGGGCGAGGCACCGGGGAGCTGTTTTTT.